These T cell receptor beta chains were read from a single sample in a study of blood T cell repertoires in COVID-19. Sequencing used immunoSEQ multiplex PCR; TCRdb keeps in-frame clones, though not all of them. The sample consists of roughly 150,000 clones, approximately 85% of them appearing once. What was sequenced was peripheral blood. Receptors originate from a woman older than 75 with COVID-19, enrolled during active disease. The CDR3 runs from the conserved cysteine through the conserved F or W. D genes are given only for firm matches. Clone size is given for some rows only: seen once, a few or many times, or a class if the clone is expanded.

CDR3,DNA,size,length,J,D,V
CASSVDRGYEQYF,TGTGCCAGCAGCGTAGACAGAGGCTACGAGCAGTACTTC,-,13,TRBJ2-7,-,TRBV11-2
CASSFGLAGEKNIQYF,TGTGCCAGCAGCTTCGGACTAGCGGGGGAAAAAAACATTCAGTACTTC,-,16,TRBJ2-4,TRBD2,TRBV7-9
CASSLVWAGGAQETQYF,TGTGCCAGCAGTTTAGTTTGGGCGGGAGGTGCCCAAGAGACCCAGTACTTC,-,17,TRBJ2-5,TRBD2,TRBV27
CASSHSGHRYEQYF,TGTGCCAGCAGTCACTCGGGACACAGGTACGAGCAGTACTTC,-,14,TRBJ2-7,-,TRBV6-2/TRBV6-3
CACHGQGASSETQYF,TGTGCCTGCCACGGACAGGGGGCTTCGAGTGAGACCCAGTACTTC,-,15,TRBJ2-5,TRBD1,TRBV30
CASSLSGGTEHRGAFF,TGTGCCAGTAGTCTCTCAGGGGGCACCGAACACCGGGGAGCGTTTTTT,-,16,TRBJ2-2,TRBD1,TRBV19
CASTGMEGPRNEQFF,TGTGCCAGCACGGGGATGGAGGGCCCTCGGAATGAGCAGTTCTTC,-,15,TRBJ2-1,-,TRBV7-6
CASKKGSASLYNEQFF,TGTGCCAGTAAAAAAGGGTCGGCTAGCCTATACAATGAGCAGTTCTTC,-,16,TRBJ2-1,-,TRBV19
CASSLVDSGELFF,TGCGCCAGCAGCTTGGTGGACAGCGGGGAGCTGTTTTTT,-,13,TRBJ2-2,-,TRBV5-1
CASSPRASGRADEQFF,TGTGCCAGCAGCCCTAGGGCTAGCGGGAGGGCAGATGAGCAGTTCTTC,-,16,TRBJ2-1,TRBD2,TRBV4-2
CSASGGAGANVLTF,TGCAGTGCAAGTGGGGGAGCTGGGGCCAACGTCCTGACTTTC,-,14,TRBJ2-6,-,TRBV20-1
CASSPLQSGLAGDNEQFF,TGTGCCAGCTCACCACTTCAATCGGGTCTAGCGGGAGACAATGAGCAGTTCTTC,-,18,TRBJ2-1,TRBD2,TRBV18
CSVREVSDTQYF,TGCAGCGTTCGCGAGGTTTCAGATACGCAGTATTTT,-,12,TRBJ2-3,-,TRBV29-1
CASSLPDSKNQPQHF,TGCGCCAGCAGCTTACCGGACAGTAAGAATCAGCCCCAGCATTTT,-,15,TRBJ1-5,-,TRBV5-1
CASRETGELNTIYF,TGTGCCAGCAGGGAAACAGGGGAGTTGAACACCATATATTTT,-,14,TRBJ1-3,TRBD1,TRBV2
CAWSGTGGNTIYF,TGTGCCTGGTCCGGGACAGGGGGAAACACCATATATTTT,once,13,TRBJ1-3,TRBD1,TRBV30
CASSWGLAGDEQYF,TGTGCCAGCAGCTGGGGACTAGCGGGAGACGAGCAGTACTTC,-,14,TRBJ2-7,TRBD2,TRBV7-3
CASRPIAGGSDTQYF,TGTGCCAGCAGACCTATAGCGGGAGGTTCAGATACGCAGTATTTT,-,15,TRBJ2-3,TRBD2,TRBV7-3
CASSQHPGTGPHGYTF,TGTGCCAGCAGCCAACATCCCGGGACAGGGCCTCATGGCTACACCTTC,once,16,TRBJ1-2,TRBD1,TRBV3-1/TRBV3-2
CARSLVFLGDVGQISNQPQHF,TGTGCCAGAAGCTTAGTGTTTCTAGGGGATGTGGGACAGATTAGCAATCAGCCCCAGCATTTT,few,21,TRBJ1-5,TRBD1,TRBV5-3
CASSAGEETQYF,TGTGCCAGCTCGGCAGGGGAAGAGACCCAGTACTTC,-,12,TRBJ2-5,-,TRBV2
CASSRVGYGYTF,TGTGCCAGCAGCAGGGTCGGTTATGGCTACACCTTC,-,12,TRBJ1-2,-,TRBV2
CASSEETAPYSNQPQHF,TGTGCCAGCAGTGAAGAAACAGCACCTTATAGCAATCAGCCCCAGCATTTT,-,17,TRBJ1-5,-,TRBV2
CASRIQGYEQYF,TGTGCCAGCAGAATACAGGGTTACGAGCAGTACTTC,-,12,TRBJ2-7,-,TRBV28
CASSISREQGDEQFF,TGTGCCAGTAGTATAAGCCGGGAGCAGGGTGATGAGCAGTTCTTC,-,15,TRBJ2-1,-,TRBV19
CASSFPSETGSPEAFF,TGTGCCAGCAGTTTCCCATCCGAGACAGGCTCCCCTGAAGCTTTCTTT,-,16,TRBJ1-1,-,TRBV27
CAISGGEKLFF,TGTGCCATCAGTGGCGGAGAAAAACTGTTTTTT,once,11,TRBJ1-4,-,TRBV10-3
CASSLEGGAELASYGYTF,TGTGCCAGCAGCTTGGAAGGGGGGGCTGAGCTCGCGTCCTATGGCTACACCTTC,few,18,TRBJ1-2,-,TRBV5-6
CASSLLSFLRGGTDTQYF,TGTGCCAGCAGTTTATTATCCTTTTTACGCGGGGGCACAGATACGCAGTATTTT,-,18,TRBJ2-3,-,TRBV27
CASSFGQGGFNEKLFF,TGTGCCAGCAGCTTTGGACAGGGCGGTTTTAATGAAAAACTGTTTTTT,-,16,TRBJ1-4,TRBD1,TRBV11-2
CASSRDSRGYEQYF,TGCGCCAGCAGCCGGGACTCCAGAGGGTACGAGCAGTACTTC,-,14,TRBJ2-7,-,TRBV5-1
CASSQGMAGGHEQYF,TGTGCCAGCAGCCAAGGGATGGCGGGAGGTCACGAGCAGTACTTC,-,15,TRBJ2-7,TRBD2,TRBV3-1/TRBV3-2
CASSSSGAAQHF,TGTGCCAGCAGTTCCTCAGGGGCTGCCCAGCATTTT,-,12,TRBJ1-5,-,TRBV5-6
CASSLSHYEQFF,TGTGCCAGCAGCTTAAGCCACTATGAGCAGTTCTTC,-,12,TRBJ2-1,-,TRBV5-4
CSASRTGGPQHF,TGCAGTGCTAGTAGGACAGGGGGGCCCCAGCATTTT,-,12,TRBJ1-5,TRBD1,TRBV20-1
CSVDGPKQSLGDTQYF,TGCAGCGTTGATGGGCCCAAGCAGAGCCTGGGAGATACGCAGTATTTT,few,16,TRBJ2-3,-,TRBV29-1
CASSLAGQGNTEAFF,TGCGCCAGCAGCTTGGCCGGTCAGGGGAACACTGAAGCTTTCTTT,-,15,TRBJ1-1,-,TRBV5-1
CAWSVWGHLSSGANVLTF,TGTGCCTGGAGTGTATGGGGCCATTTATCCTCTGGGGCCAACGTCCTGACTTTC,once,18,TRBJ2-6,-,TRBV30
CASSQGQFREKLFF,TGTGCCAGCAGCCAAGGACAGTTTCGGGAAAAACTGTTTTTT,once,14,TRBJ1-4,-,TRBV5-6
CASSLQGYSNQPQHF,TGTGCCAGCAGCTTACAGGGCTATAGCAATCAGCCCCAGCATTTT,few,15,TRBJ1-5,-,TRBV7-3
CASSPPAQGFQPQHF,TGTGCCAGCTCACCACCGGCTCAGGGATTTCAGCCCCAGCATTTT,-,15,TRBJ1-5,-,TRBV18
CASSALAGSSYNEQFF,TGTGCCAGCAGCGCTTTAGCGGGGAGCTCCTACAATGAGCAGTTCTTC,-,16,TRBJ2-1,TRBD2,TRBV9
CASSLNGGYTF,TGTGCCAGCAGTTTAAACGGTGGCTACACCTTC,few,11,TRBJ1-2,-,TRBV28
CASSLGQGAGGYTF,TGCGCCAGCAGCTTAGGACAGGGGGCTGGTGGCTACACCTTC,-,14,TRBJ1-2,TRBD1,TRBV5-1
CASSLRTSGTGEQYF,TGTGCCAGCAGCTTACGCACTAGCGGGACGGGAGAGCAGTACTTC,few,15,TRBJ2-7,TRBD2,TRBV11-2